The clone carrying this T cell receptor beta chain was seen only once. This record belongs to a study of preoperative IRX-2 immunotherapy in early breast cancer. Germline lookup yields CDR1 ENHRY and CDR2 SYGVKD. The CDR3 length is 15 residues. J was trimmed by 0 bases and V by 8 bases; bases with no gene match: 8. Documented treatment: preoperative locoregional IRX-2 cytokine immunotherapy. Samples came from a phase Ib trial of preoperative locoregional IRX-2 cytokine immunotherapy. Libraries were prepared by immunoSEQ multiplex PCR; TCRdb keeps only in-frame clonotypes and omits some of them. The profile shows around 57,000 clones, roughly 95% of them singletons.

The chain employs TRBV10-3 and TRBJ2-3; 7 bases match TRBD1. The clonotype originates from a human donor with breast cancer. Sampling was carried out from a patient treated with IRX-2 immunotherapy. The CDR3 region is CAIGGQSSSTDTQYF. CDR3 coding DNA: TGTGCCATCGGGGGACAGAGCTCTAGCACAGATACGCAGTATTTT.